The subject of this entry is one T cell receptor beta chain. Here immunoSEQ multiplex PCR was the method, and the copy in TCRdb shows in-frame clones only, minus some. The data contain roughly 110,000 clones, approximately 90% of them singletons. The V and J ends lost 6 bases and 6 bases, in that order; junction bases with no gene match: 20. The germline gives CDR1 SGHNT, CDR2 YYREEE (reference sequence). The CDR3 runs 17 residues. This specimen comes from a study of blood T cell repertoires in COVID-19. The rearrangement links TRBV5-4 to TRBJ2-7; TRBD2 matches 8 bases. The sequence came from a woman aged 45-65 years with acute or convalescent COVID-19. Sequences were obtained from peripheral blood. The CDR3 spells CASTSAGGSTPFSEQYF. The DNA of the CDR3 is TGTGCCAGCACCTCGGCGGGGGGATCTACCCCTTTTTCCGAGCAGTACTTC.